The 32 T cell receptor beta chains below all came from one sample that was sequenced in a study of T cells in Graves' hyperthyroidism and ophthalmopathy. Amplification yielded TCR beta CDR3 regions, with RNA transcripts as the source. The HTBI set primed first-round TCR CDR3 RT-PCR. TCRdb reprocessed the multiplex PCR reads with MiXCR, giving one entry per CDR3 protein. The table includes about 700,000 distinct CDR3 sequences, 12% to 15% detected once. Material for sequencing was blood. These receptor sequences come from a woman younger than 35 with Graves' hyperthyroidism.

The chain recombines TRBV6-1 with TRBJ1-2; no clear D gene. The V gene lost 10 bases and the J gene lost 7 bases, with 10 bases spanning the gap. Germline V gene lookup returns CDR1 MNHNS and CDR2 SASEGT. The CDR3 consists of 10 residues. CDR3 coding DNA: TGTGCCACCTGGGCGGGTGGCTACACCTTC. Amino acid sequence: CATWAGGYTF.

This rearrangement joins TRBV4-3 to TRBJ2-3; TRBD1 matches 8 bases. CDR3 size: 15 residues. Germline CDR1 reads LGHNA; CDR2 reads YSLEER. V shed 4 bases and J 6 bases; nucleotides not matched to a gene: 9. DNA for the CDR3: TGCGCCAGCAGCCCCATCGGACAGGGTCGGGATACGCAGTATTTT. It specifies CASSPIGQGRDTQYF.

The gene calls are TRBV25-1 and TRBJ1-6; D remains unclear. There are 14 residues in the CDR3. The germline V gene encodes CDR1 MGHDK and CDR2 SYGVNS. Trimming took off 4 bases at V and 7 bases at J, with 11 bases between the two ends. This CDR3 is CASSVVARNSPLHF. The CDR3 coding sequence is TGTGCCAGCAGTGTGGTAGCCCGAAATTCACCCCTCCACTTT.

The chain links TRBV2 to TRBJ2-1, with D possibly TRBD2 on 6 matching bases. This CDR3 comprises 14 residues. V lost 6 bases and J lost 7, with 16 bases in between. The germline V gene encodes CDR1 SNHLY and CDR2 FYNNEI. CDR3 region: CASRVPLASNEQFF. CDR3 nucleotides: TGTGCCAGCAGGGTTCCTCTAGCGTCGAATGAGCAGTTCTTC.

Ten or more counts support this clonotype. This chain links TRBV11-2 with TRBJ2-1; D possibly matches TRBD1 or TRBD2 (5 bases each). The CDR3 is 14 amino acids. From germline, CDR1 is SGHAT and CDR2 FQNNGV. Trimming left V 3 bases short and J 4 bases short, with 10 bases between. The CDR3 DNA follows: TGTGCCAGCAGCTTTGGTGGGGGTTACAATGAGCAGTTCTTC. The encoded protein is CASSFGGGYNEQFF. The variable domain in full, completed from reference TRBV11-2 and TRBJ2-1, reads EAGVAQSPRYKIIEKRQSVAFWCNPISGHATLYWYQQILGQGPKLLIQFQNNGVVDDSQLPKDRFSAERLKGVDSTLKIQPAKLEDSAVYLCASSFGGGYNEQFFGPGTRLTVL.

The gene calls are TRBV7-2 and TRBJ2-3; the match to TRBD2 covers 12 bases. V shed 4 bases, J shed 0 bases, and the junction held 8 bases outside the gene matches. This CDR3 has 18 residues. Germline CDR1 and CDR2: SGHTA and FQGNSA. CDR3 loop: CASSSLTSGSTSTDTQYF. CDR3 in DNA: TGTGCCAGCAGCTCACTGACTAGCGGGAGTACAAGCACAGATACGCAGTATTTT.

This clonotype was counted ten times or more. The chain has TRBV5-6 and TRBJ2-5; 9 bases line up with TRBD2. CDR3 length equals 15 residues. Trimming removed 3 bases from V and 4 bases from J; junction bases left unmatched: 7. The germline V gene encodes CDR1 SGHDT and CDR2 YYEEEE. CDR3: CASSSTPGLAETQYF. The CDR3, as DNA: TGTGCCAGCAGCTCGACCCCGGGACTAGCAGAGACCCAGTACTTC.

This clonotype was observed at least ten times. This chain uses TRBV10-3 with TRBJ1-1; D remains unclear. Deletions cut 3 bases from V and 5 bases from J, with 4 bases between. The CDR3 runs to 11 residues. Germline V gene lookup returns CDR1 ENHRY and CDR2 SYGVKD. The CDR3 reads CAISDETEAFF. Here the CDR3 DNA reads TGTGCCATCAGTGACGAGACTGAAGCTTTCTTT.

This clonotype was recorded a few times. The gene calls are TRBV19 and TRBJ1-5; TRBD1 might be the D (5 bases). The CDR3 is 16 residues long. V dropped 4 bases and J dropped 2 bases, with 15 bases sitting between them. The germline V gene encodes CDR1 LNHDA and CDR2 SQIVND (reference sequence). The CDR3 nucleotides read TGTGCCAGTAGTACCGTCCTGGGGGTGGGCAATCAGCCCCAGCATTTT. This codes for CASSTVLGVGNQPQHF.

This clonotype occurred many times. The V gene is TRBV30, the J gene TRBJ2-7; D gene ambiguous. The CDR3 is 13 residues long. The germline V and J ends were trimmed by 0 bases and 3 bases, with 9 bases remaining between them. Germline CDR1 is GTSNPN and CDR2 is SVGIG (reference sequence). CDR3 sequence reads: CAWSVVSYYEQYF. In nucleotides, the CDR3 is TGTGCCTGGAGTGTGGTCAGCTACTACGAGCAGTACTTC.

This clonotype was observed many times. The chain combines TRBV27 with TRBJ1-1; D unresolved. CDR1 and CDR2 (germline): MNHEY, SMNVEV (reference sequence). The length of the CDR3 is 14 residues. Trimming pared 7 bases from V and 2 bases from J, leaving 14 bases between. CDR3 residues: CASKRAGSNTEAFF. The CDR3 coding sequence is TGTGCCAGCAAGAGAGCAGGATCTAACACTGAAGCTTTCTTT.

In its sample, this clonotype was seen many times. The V gene is TRBV10-3, the J gene TRBJ2-3; D may match TRBD1 or TRBD2 (5 bases each). Germline CDR1 is ENHRY and CDR2 is SYGVKD. The V end was cut by 8 bases, the J end by 2 bases, with 11 bases between. The CDR3 totals 13 residues. DNA of the CDR3: TGTGCCATCGCCGAGGGGCTCACAGATACGCAGTATTTT. Translating gives CAIAEGLTDTQYF.

This clonotype was detected many times. This chain connects TRBV11-2 to TRBJ2-1; D may be TRBD1 (6 bases). Germline V gives CDR1 SGHAT, CDR2 FQNNGV. This CDR3 contains 16 residues. Trimming shortened V by 5 bases and J by 6 bases, and 20 bases separated the two germline ends. DNA of the CDR3: TGTGCCAGCAGCCTGGGGGCCCTAACCAGGGCCAATGAGCAGTTCTTC. Translating gives CASSLGALTRANEQFF.

In its sample, this clonotype was seen a few times. This chain uses TRBV9 with TRBJ2-1; D unresolved. Germline V CDR1 and CDR2: SGDLS, YYNGEE. V shed 2 bases and J shed 7 bases, with 13 bases lying between them. CDR3 length: 14 amino acids. This CDR3 is CASSVSGMQNEQFF. CDR3 DNA sequence: TGTGCCAGCAGCGTGTCAGGAATGCAGAATGAGCAGTTCTTC.

This clonotype was counted at least ten times. This chain joins TRBV11-3 and TRBJ2-1, with D possibly TRBD2 on 6 matching bases. The CDR3 is made up of 16 amino acids. Trimming cost V 6 bases and J 1 base, with 16 bases left between them. The germline gives CDR1 SGHNT, CDR2 YENEEA. CDR3 protein: CASRTVIAESYNEQFF. Written as DNA, the CDR3 is TGTGCCAGCAGAACGGTTATAGCGGAATCCTACAATGAGCAGTTCTTC.

The CDR3 DNA follows: TGCGCCAGCAGCATCACAGGGTTTAATGAAAAACTGTTTTTT. As protein: CASSITGFNEKLFF. The gene calls are TRBV5-1 and TRBJ1-4; possible D gene TRBD1, 6 bases. V dropped 4 bases and J dropped 4 bases, with 11 bases sitting between them. Germline loops: CDR1 SGHRS, CDR2 YFSETQ. The CDR3 spans 14 residues.

Many counts were recorded for this clonotype. This chain joins TRBV30 and TRBJ2-5; a possible D gene is TRBD2 (5 bases). CDR3 length equals 15 residues. Trimming shortened V by 0 bases and J by 5 bases, and 16 bases separated the two germline ends. Germline lookup yields CDR1 GTSNPN and CDR2 SVGIG (reference sequence). The chain's CDR3 is CAWSVFFRGEETQYF. The CDR3 DNA reads as TGTGCCTGGAGTGTATTTTTCCGGGGAGAGGAGACCCAGTACTTC.

The chain combines TRBV19 with TRBJ2-5; TRBD2 agrees at 9 bases. The V gene end was trimmed by 5 bases and the J gene end by 5 bases; junction bases not matched to a gene: 12. The CDR3 runs 16 residues. Looked up from germline, CDR1 is LNHDA and CDR2 is SQIVND (reference sequence). The CDR3 loop is CASSAISGSPWETQYF. CDR3 nucleotides: TGTGCCAGTAGTGCGATTAGCGGGAGCCCGTGGGAGACCCAGTACTTC.

This clonotype was counted between two and nine times. The V and J genes are TRBV19 and TRBJ1-5, with a possible D match to TRBD1 (5 bases). The CDR3 totals 17 residues. CDR1 is LNHDA and CDR2 is SQIVND in the germline V gene (reference sequence). Deletions cut 0 bases from V and 5 bases from J, with 17 bases between. CDR3: CASSIDGGGTGDQPQHF. CDR3 in DNA: TGTGCCAGTAGTATAGATGGCGGAGGTACGGGGGATCAGCCCCAGCATTTT.

With regard to this clonotype: The junction and the germline gene differ at one end; a read error may be behind it. The chain uses TRBV12-5 and TRBJ2-3, with D perhaps TRBD2 (5 bases). The CDR3 has 17 residues. Per germline, CDR1 LGHNT and CDR2 FRNRAP. The CDR3: CASGLVPEGPTFRTQYF. The CDR3 nucleotides are TGTGCTAGTGGGTTGGTACCCGAGGGCCCCACGTTTCGTACGCAGTATTTT.

The chain carries TRBV19 and TRBJ2-4; tentatively, D is TRBD1 or TRBD2 (5 bases each). V was clipped by 2 bases and J by 2 bases, with 10 bases between them. From germline, CDR1 is LNHDA and CDR2 SQIVND (reference sequence). The CDR3 runs 15 residues. The CDR3 is CASSIPRETKNIQYF. For the CDR3, the DNA is TGTGCCAGTAGTATACCCAGGGAGACCAAAAACATTCAGTACTTC.

Comment on this clonotype: A read error is possible here, since a much larger clone lies one base away. The missing conserved phenylalanine or tryptophan at the end of this CDR3 makes a read error likely. The chain links TRBV20-1 to TRBJ1-1; perhaps TRBD1 as D (6 bases). Germline CDR1 reads DFQATT; CDR2 reads SNEGSKA (reference sequence). V was pared by 2 bases and J by 3 bases, with 16 bases between. This CDR3 has 15 amino acids. The CDR3 protein is CSARHRYRVDTEAFL. Written as DNA, the CDR3 is TGCAGTGCTAGACACCGTTACAGGGTTGACACTGAAGCTTTCCTT.

At least ten counts were recorded for this clonotype. This chain connects TRBV7-2 to TRBJ2-3; 7 bases agree with TRBD2. The CDR3 loop spans 14 amino acids. The junction had 12 bases not matched to a gene; V was cut back by 8 bases and J by 7 bases. Per germline, CDR1 SGHTA and CDR2 FQGNSA. CDR3 region: CASAPRRAGNTQYF. The DNA of the CDR3 is TGTGCCAGCGCCCCGAGGAGAGCGGGAAATACGCAGTATTTT.

This clonotype was recorded many times. This chain joins TRBV7-2 and TRBJ2-4; 10 nucleotides align to TRBD2. V lost 5 bases to trimming and J lost 1 base; unmatched junction nucleotides: 14. The germline V gene has CDR1 SGHTA and CDR2 FQGNSA. This CDR3 is built from 19 residues. CDR3 in amino acids: CASSRGSLAGVKAKNIQYF. In DNA, the CDR3 is TGTGCCAGCAGCCGAGGGAGCCTAGCGGGAGTAAAGGCCAAAAACATTCAGTACTTC.

This clonotype was picked up a small number of times. The rearrangement links TRBV6-1 to TRBJ2-2; D gene ambiguous. CDR1 is MNHNS and CDR2 is SASEGT in the germline V gene. The CDR3 is 14 residues long. V shed 3 bases and J shed 5 bases, with 10 bases lying between them. The CDR3 protein is CASSDYGDTGELFF. CDR3 bases: TGTGCCAGCAGTGATTACGGCGATACCGGGGAGCTGTTTTTT.

There are many counts of this clonotype. The CDR3 nucleotides read TGCAGTGCTAGCGCGGAAAAACTGTTTTTT. The encoded protein is CSASAEKLFF. This chain connects TRBV20-1 to TRBJ1-4; D ambiguous. V was clipped by 3 bases and J by 8 bases, with 4 bases between them. The CDR3 consists of 10 residues. Germline V gene sequence: CDR1 DFQATT, CDR2 SNEGSKA (reference sequence).

This clonotype occurred a few times. The genes are TRBV14 and TRBJ2-7; D possibly uses TRBD1 or TRBD2 (6 bases each). The germline V and J ends were trimmed by 0 bases and 0 bases, with 15 bases remaining between them. The CDR3 is 17 residues long. The germline CDR1 and CDR2 sequences are SGHDN and FVKESK. The CDR3 coding sequence is TGTGCCAGCAGCCAAGAGCTACCGGGGGCGTTCTCCTACGAGCAGTACTTC. It translates to CASSQELPGAFSYEQYF. The whole variable domain, filled in from reference TRBV14 and TRBJ2-7, reads EAGVTQFPSHSVIEKGQTVTLRCDPISGHDNLYWYRRVMGKEIKFLLHFVKESKQDESGMPNNRFLAERTGGTYSTLKVQPAELEDSGVYFCASSQELPGAFSYEQYFGPGTRLTVT.

The sample holds many counts of this clonotype. The J gene is TRBJ1-5, the V gene TRBV5-1, with a tentative D call TRBD1 (5 bases). The germline V gene has CDR1 SGHRS and CDR2 YFSETQ. V dropped 3 bases and J dropped 2 bases, with 12 bases sitting between them. The CDR3 runs 15 residues. CDR3 in DNA: TGCGCCAGCAGCTCGACTGGGGCGGGCAATCAGCCCCAGCATTTT. Residues: CASSSTGAGNQPQHF.

Notes on this clonotype: A read error may be the cause here, since a much bigger clone is one base away. The chain combines TRBV7-9 with TRBJ1-1; no clear D. Germline loops: CDR1 SEHNR, CDR2 FQNEAQ (reference sequence). The CDR3 is made up of 13 amino acids. V dropped 8 bases and J dropped 2 bases, with 12 bases sitting between them. The CDR3 DNA reads as TGTGCCAGCGGCCTCAGATCTAACACTGAAGCTTTCTTT. Encoded protein: CASGLRSNTEAFF.

This clonotype was picked up many times. The J gene is TRBJ1-1, the V gene TRBV28, with D uncertain. Germline V gene lookup returns CDR1 MDHEN and CDR2 SYDVKM. V gave up 2 bases and J gave up 1 base, with 8 bases separating them. The CDR3 is 14 amino acids. The CDR3 region has the DNA TGTGCCAGCAGTTTAGCTTTTAAGAACACTGAAGCTTTCTTT. It encodes CASSLAFKNTEAFF.

This clonotype was counted a few times. The chain's CDR3 is CASSRSGSGQGARQYF. The CDR3 DNA reads TGTGCCAGCAGTCGTTCGGGATCGGGACAGGGGGCCCGGCAGTACTTC. The chain couples TRBV28 to TRBJ2-7, with 12 bases lining up with TRBD1. The trim removed 5 bases at V and 9 bases at J, leaving 14 bases unmatched. CDR1 and CDR2 from the germline V gene are MDHEN and SYDVKM. This CDR3 has 16 residues.

This clonotype was detected ten times or more. The V call is TRBV27, the J call TRBJ1-6, with D unresolved. Germline lookup yields CDR1 MNHEY and CDR2 SMNVEV (reference sequence). V shed 6 bases and J shed 7 bases, with 19 bases lying between them. The CDR3 length is 16 residues. The CDR3 spells CASSLRGGGRNSPLHF. The CDR3 DNA reads TGTGCCAGCAGCCTCCGAGGAGGAGGGAGAAATTCACCCCTCCACTTT.